These T cell receptor beta chains were read from a single sample in a study of shared clonotypes between healthy human individuals. The repertoire was sequenced with immunoSEQ multiplex PCR; TCRdb's copy has only in-frame clones and lacks some. The sample lists about 2,100,000 clones, about 93% occurring once. Material for sequencing was naive CD8+ T cells from PBMCs. The source is a man aged 18-30 years in good health. Some clones in this sample may be carry-over from other donors' samples. Each CDR3 is given without its conserved first and last residue. Each record gives: V gene, CDR3 protein.

V gene: TRBV27; CDR3 protein: ASSSLAASKNIQY
V gene: TRBV5-8; CDR3 protein: ASSFRLAGAHNEQF
V gene: TRBV5-1; CDR3 protein: ASSLEAVNTEAF
V gene: TRBV7-9; CDR3 protein: ASSTSGNEQF
V gene: TRBV15; CDR3 protein: ATRGGNSNQPQH
V gene: TRBV7-9; CDR3 protein: ASSLEASGGYNEQF
V gene: TRBV23-1; CDR3 protein: ASSQSRGGGQY
V gene: TRBV5-1; CDR3 protein: ASSLALAGGPNEQF
V gene: TRBV6-5; CDR3 protein: ASSYSGNYGYT
V gene: TRBV27; CDR3 protein: ASSLQAVDTQY
V gene: TRBV13; CDR3 protein: ASSTRPGQGALANYGYT
V gene: TRBV27; CDR3 protein: ASSFSGVGYEQY
V gene: TRBV7-9; CDR3 protein: ASSTERGTGYQETQY
V gene: TRBV5-1; CDR3 protein: ASSFEGDGRSLEDAQF
V gene: TRBV19; CDR3 protein: ASSIRTSYGELF
V gene: TRBV7-9; CDR3 protein: ASSDWTALWEQY
V gene: TRBV15; CDR3 protein: ATSPSSNTGELF
V gene: TRBV9; CDR3 protein: ASSVGRGAYEQY